This paragraph covers one T cell receptor (beta chain) sequence. The antigen remains undetermined. Trimming took 0 bases from V and 8 from J, leaving 3 bases between them. CDR1 and CDR2 (germline): WNHNN, SYGVQD (reference sequence). This CDR3 is built from 11 residues. This entry comes from a study of siplizumab effects on memory and regulatory T cells. Study outcomes and limitations: Treatment with siplizumab left mappable alloreactive CD4+ clones averaging approximately 69% Treg-derived, compared with 25% to 30% in controls. Of the proliferating CD4+ or CD8+ clones, roughly 75-95% lacked a naive or memory phenotype that could be assigned.

Assay: immunoSEQ multiplex PCR; the TCRdb copy retains only in-frame clones and omits some. Counted here are about 63,000 clones, over 80% occurring once; the ten biggest clones make up 3.8%. The source of this sequence is a human donor in good health. The gene calls are TRBV10-1 and TRBJ2-3, with D uncertain. Sequencing used memory CD4+ T cells sorted from blood. In DNA, the CDR3 is TGCGCCAGCAGTGAGTCAGGTACGCAGTATTTT. Translation: CASSESGTQYF.